This TCR beta chain is drawn from a study of naive and memory T cell subsets. Sequential positive selection took CD4 T cells first, then CD8 T cells. Two oligonucleotides, mixed equimolar, formed the beta constant-region primer covering TRBC1 and TRBC2. Nested alpha and beta constant-region primers with the SP2 primer drove four PCR rounds on ligated cDNA. TCRdb fed the UMI-ligation and nested PCR reads into MiXCR, producing one record per CDR3 protein. This sample has 150,000 or so distinct CDR3 sequences, with approximately 22% found just once. Findings and caveats of the study: Diversity fell and Gini index rose from naive through CM, EM, EMRA. A few larger clonotypes appeared in naive repertoires, especially CD8, possibly memory cells re-expressing CD45RA.

CDR3 length equals 17 residues. The V segment lost 2 bases and the J segment 1 base; nucleotides outside the gene matches: 8. CDR1 MGHRA and CDR2 YSYEKL come from the germline V gene. On this clonotype: What it binds is not known.

This clonotype was sampled from a human donor in good health. Source material: naive CD4+ T cells from blood. The V call is TRBV4-1, the J call TRBJ1-1; 9 nucleotides align to TRBD1. This CDR3 reads CASSQLKTGGANTEAFF. CDR3 nucleotide sequence: TGCGCCAGCAGCCAACTAAAGACAGGGGGTGCGAACACTGAAGCTTTCTTT.